The 3 T cell receptor beta chains below come from one sample, sequenced in a study of cytomegalovirus exposure and HLA in healthy donors. Clones were read by immunoSEQ multiplex PCR, and TCRdb kept only the in-frame ones, dropping some. The sample lists around 150,000 clones, 88% occurring once. Sequences were obtained from PBMCs. Every receptor here comes from a man aged 18 to 29 in good health and CMV-seronegative.

The chain combines TRBV2 with TRBJ1-1; no definite D call. Deletions cut 3 bases from V and 5 bases from J, with 10 bases between. Germline lookup yields CDR1 SNHLY and CDR2 FYNNEI. The CDR3 contains 13 residues. CDR3 nucleotide sequence: TGTGCCAGCAGTGAGAGAGGGAGAACTGAAGCTTTCTTT. This encodes CASSERGRTEAFF. The variable domain in full, with the rest retrieved from reference TRBV2 and TRBJ1-1, is EPEVTQTPSHQVTQMGQEVILRCVPISNHLYFYWYRQILGQKVEFLVSFYNNEISEKSEIFDDQFSVERPDGSNFTLKIRSTKLEDSAMYFCASSERGRTEAFFGQGTRLTVV.

V gene TRBV27 combines with J gene TRBJ1-1; D remains ambiguous. This CDR3 comprises 13 residues. Germline CDR1 and CDR2: MNHEY and SMNVEV (reference sequence). V gave up 3 bases and J gave up 10 bases, with 15 bases separating them. Here the CDR3 DNA reads TGTGCCAGCAGTTTCGGATTGGCGGCAAGAGCTTTCTTT. Its translation is CASSFGLAARAFF.

This chain connects TRBV4-3 to TRBJ2-7; 10 positions match TRBD2. Trimming cost V 2 bases and J 3 bases; bases outside gene matches: 10. The CDR3 contains 17 residues. Germline V CDR1 and CDR2: LGHNA, YSLEER. The CDR3 is CASSQSPSGSENYEQYF. CDR3 nucleotide sequence: TGCGCCAGCAGCCAAAGCCCTAGCGGGAGTGAGAACTACGAGCAGTACTTC.